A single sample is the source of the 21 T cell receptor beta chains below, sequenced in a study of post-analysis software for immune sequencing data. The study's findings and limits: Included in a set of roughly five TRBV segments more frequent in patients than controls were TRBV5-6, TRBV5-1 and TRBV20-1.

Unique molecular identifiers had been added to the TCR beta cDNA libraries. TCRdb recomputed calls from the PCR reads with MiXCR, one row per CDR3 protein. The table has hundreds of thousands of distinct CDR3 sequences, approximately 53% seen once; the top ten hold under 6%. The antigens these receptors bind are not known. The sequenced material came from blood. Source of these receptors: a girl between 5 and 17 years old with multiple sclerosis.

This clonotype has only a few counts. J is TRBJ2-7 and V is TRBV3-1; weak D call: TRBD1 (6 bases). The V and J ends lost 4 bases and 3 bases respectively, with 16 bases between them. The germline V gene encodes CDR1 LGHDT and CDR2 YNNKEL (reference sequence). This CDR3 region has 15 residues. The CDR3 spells CASSLDNRANYEQYF. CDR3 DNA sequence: TGTGCCAGCAGCCTGGACAACAGGGCGAACTACGAGCAGTACTTC.

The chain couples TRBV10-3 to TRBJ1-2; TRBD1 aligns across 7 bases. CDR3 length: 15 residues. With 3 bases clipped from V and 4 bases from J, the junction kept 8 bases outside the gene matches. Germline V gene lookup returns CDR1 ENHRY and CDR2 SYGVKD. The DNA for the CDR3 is TGTGCCATCAGTGATTCACCGGGACAGACCTATGGCTACACCTTC. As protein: CAISDSPGQTYGYTF.

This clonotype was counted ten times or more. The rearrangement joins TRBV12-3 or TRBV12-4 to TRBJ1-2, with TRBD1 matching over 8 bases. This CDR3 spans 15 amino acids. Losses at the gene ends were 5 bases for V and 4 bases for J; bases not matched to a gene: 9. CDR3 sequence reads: CASSPGTGVSYGYTF. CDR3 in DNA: TGTGCCAGCAGTCCAGGGACAGGCGTAAGCTATGGCTACACCTTC.

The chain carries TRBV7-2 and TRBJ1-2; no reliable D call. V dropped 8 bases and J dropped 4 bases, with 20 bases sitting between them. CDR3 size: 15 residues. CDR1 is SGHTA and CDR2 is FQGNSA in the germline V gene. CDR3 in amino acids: CASGEGRPSIYGYTF. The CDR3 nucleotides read TGTGCCAGCGGGGAAGGGCGGCCGAGTATCTATGGCTACACCTTC.

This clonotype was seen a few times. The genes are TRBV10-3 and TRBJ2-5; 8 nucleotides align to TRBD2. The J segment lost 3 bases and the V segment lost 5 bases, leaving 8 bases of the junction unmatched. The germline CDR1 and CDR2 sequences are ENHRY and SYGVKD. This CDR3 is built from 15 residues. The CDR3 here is CAISSVLRGEETQYF. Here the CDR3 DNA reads TGTGCCATCAGTTCCGTTCTGCGGGGGGAAGAGACCCAGTACTTC.

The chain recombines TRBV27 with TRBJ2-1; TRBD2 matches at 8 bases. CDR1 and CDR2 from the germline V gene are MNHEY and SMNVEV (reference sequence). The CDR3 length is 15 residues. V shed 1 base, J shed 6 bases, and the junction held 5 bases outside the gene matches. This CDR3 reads CASSLYLAGTNEQFF. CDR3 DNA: TGTGCCAGCAGTTTATATTTAGCGGGAACCAATGAGCAGTTCTTC.

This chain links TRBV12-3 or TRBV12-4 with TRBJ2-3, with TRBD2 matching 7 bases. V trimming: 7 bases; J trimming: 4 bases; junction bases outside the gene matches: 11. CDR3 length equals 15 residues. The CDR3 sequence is CASTRGVSGPDTQYF. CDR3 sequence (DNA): TGTGCCAGCACCCGGGGAGTTAGCGGGCCAGATACGCAGTATTTT.

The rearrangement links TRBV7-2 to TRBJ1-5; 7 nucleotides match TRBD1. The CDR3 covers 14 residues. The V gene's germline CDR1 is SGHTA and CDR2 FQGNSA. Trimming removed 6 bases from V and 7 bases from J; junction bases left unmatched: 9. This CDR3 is CASSPDSGQQPQHF. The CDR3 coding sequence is TGTGCCAGCAGTCCCGATTCGGGACAGCAGCCCCAGCATTTT.

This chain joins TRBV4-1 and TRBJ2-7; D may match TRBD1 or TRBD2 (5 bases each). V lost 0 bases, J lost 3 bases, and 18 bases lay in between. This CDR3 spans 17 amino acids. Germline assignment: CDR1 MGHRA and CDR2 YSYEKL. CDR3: CASSQDGQGEGFYEQYF. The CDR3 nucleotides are TGCGCCAGCAGCCAAGATGGGCAGGGAGAGGGGTTCTACGAGCAGTACTTC.

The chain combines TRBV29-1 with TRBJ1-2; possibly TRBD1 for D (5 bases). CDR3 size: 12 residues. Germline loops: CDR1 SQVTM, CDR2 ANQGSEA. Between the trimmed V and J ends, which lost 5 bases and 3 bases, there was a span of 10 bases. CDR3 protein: CSVPDMDYGYTF. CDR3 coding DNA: TGCAGCGTTCCGGACATGGACTATGGCTACACCTTC.

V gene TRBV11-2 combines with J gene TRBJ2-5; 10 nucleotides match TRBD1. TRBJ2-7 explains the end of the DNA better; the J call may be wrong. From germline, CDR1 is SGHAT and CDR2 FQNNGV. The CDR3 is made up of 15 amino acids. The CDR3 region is CASRGDRGLTHEQYF. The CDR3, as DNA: TGTGCCAGCAGGGGAGACAGGGGGCTTACCCACGAGCAGTACTTC.

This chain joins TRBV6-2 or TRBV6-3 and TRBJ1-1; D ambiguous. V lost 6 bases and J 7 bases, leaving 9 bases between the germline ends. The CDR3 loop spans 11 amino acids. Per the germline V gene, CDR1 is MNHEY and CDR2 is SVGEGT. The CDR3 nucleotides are TGTGCCAGCAGCTCATGGGGTGAAGCTTTCTTT. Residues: CASSSWGEAFF.

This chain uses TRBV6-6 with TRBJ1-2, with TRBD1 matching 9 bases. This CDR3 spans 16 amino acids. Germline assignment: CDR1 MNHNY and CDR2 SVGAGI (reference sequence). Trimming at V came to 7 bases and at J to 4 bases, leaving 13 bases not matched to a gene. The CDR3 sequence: CASNLGTGQGLYGYTF. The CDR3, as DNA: TGTGCCAGCAACCTAGGGACGGGACAGGGACTCTATGGCTACACCTTC.

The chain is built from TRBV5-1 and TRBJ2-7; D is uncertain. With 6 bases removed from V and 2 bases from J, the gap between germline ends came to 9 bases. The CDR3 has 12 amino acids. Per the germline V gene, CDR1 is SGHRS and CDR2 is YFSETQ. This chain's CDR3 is CASTRGAYEQYF. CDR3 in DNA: TGCGCCAGCACCCGAGGAGCCTACGAGCAGTACTTC.

This CDR3 reads CASSFRYTEAFF. The CDR3 DNA follows: TGTGCCAGCAGTTTTCGGTACACTGAAGCTTTCTTT. The chain uses TRBV12-3 or TRBV12-4 and TRBJ1-1; D is unresolved. The CDR3 covers 12 residues. V shed 3 bases and J shed 3 bases, with 5 bases lying between them.

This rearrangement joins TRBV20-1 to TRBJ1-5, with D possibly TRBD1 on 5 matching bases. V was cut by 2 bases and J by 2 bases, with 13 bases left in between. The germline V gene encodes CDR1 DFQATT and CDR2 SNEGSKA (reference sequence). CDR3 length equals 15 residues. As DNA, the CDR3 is TGCAGTGCTAGACCCCCGGGACGAGGCAATCAGCCCCAGCATTTT. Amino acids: CSARPPGRGNQPQHF.

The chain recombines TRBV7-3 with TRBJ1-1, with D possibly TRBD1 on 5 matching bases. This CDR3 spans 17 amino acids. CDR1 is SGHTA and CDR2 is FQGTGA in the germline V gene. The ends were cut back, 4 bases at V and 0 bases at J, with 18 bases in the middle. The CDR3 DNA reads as TGTGCCAGCAGCTCCTCCGGGGGACTGTTCATGAACACTGAAGCTTTCTTT. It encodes CASSSSGGLFMNTEAFF.

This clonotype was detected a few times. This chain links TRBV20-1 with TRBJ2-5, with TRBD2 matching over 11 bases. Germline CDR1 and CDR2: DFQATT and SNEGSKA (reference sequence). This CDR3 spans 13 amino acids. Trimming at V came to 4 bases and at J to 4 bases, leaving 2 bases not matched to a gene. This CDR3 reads CSATSGGRETQYF. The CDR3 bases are TGCAGTGCTACTAGCGGGGGGAGAGAGACCCAGTACTTC.

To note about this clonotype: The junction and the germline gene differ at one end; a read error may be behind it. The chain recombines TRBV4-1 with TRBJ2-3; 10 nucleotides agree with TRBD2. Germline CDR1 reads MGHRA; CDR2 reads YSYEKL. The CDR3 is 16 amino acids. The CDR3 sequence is CAGSQRTSGLTDTQYF. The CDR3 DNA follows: TGCGCCGGCAGCCAGCGGACTAGCGGACTCACAGATACGCAGTATTTT.

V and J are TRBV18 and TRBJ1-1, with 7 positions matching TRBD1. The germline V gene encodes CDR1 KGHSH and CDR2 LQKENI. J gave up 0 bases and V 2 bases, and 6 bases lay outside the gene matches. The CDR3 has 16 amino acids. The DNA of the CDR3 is TGTGCCAGCTCACCAGTAACTGGGACAGTGAACACTGAAGCTTTCTTT. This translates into CASSPVTGTVNTEAFF.

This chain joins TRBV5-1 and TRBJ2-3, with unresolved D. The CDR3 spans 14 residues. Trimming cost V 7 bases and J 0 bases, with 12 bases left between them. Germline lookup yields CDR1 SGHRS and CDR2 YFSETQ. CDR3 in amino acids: CASCPQASTDTQYF. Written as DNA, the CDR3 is TGCGCCAGCTGCCCGCAAGCAAGCACAGATACGCAGTATTTT.